One T cell receptor (beta chain) is described in this entry. What this receptor recognizes is not known. No clone much larger than this one lies a single base away; base qualities are absent. The source of the sample is a study of type 1 and type 2 diabetes patients (dated by TCRdb to 2016 to 2018). Regarding the complete study: The cohort comprised about ten type 1 diabetes patients, a few type 2 diabetes patients and 6 or 7 nondiabetic controls recruited in China. Type 2 diabetes patients were used as a disease comparison group for the type 1 diabetes patients. TCRbeta repertoires were profiled by high-throughput sequencing in the study to compare type 1 diabetes, type 2 diabetes and nondiabetic individuals. A total of some 19 million paired-end reads was generated across the whole study. V gene usage was similar between roughly 22-cycle and approximately 23-cycle amplification, suggesting similar primer efficiencies and random PCR bias. Paired-end sequencing of TCRbeta libraries was performed on Illumina HiSeq 2000 or MiSeq instruments. Across the study, CD4+ and CD8+ T cells were positively selected from PBMCs by means of CD4 or CD8 MicroBeads on MACS columns. What the research found in general, with its limitations: Highly correlated V and J gene usage patterns were observed for type 2 diabetes and control samples, with an average of approximately 0.97 between samples. The study groups were not matched for age and gender, which could bias interpretation. Few highly-expanded CD4+ clones, median one, were found in type 2 diabetes patients, accounting for a median approximately 4% of reads. Because only a limited number of T2D and control samples were sequenced, some T1D-only HECs might also appear in more T2D or control samples. In both CD4+ and CD8+ T cells, type 2 diabetes repertoires were highly diverse and significantly more diverse than type 1 diabetes repertoires.

Relative to germline, V is 9 bases shorter and J is 5 bases shorter, with 11 bases between their ends. Per the germline V gene, SGHVS is the CDR1 and FQNEAQ is the CDR2. The CDR3 holds 12 amino acids from the cysteine to the phenylalanine. The read is trimmed to its CDR3 DNA, 36 bases read in frame from base 1. Every diabetic patient fulfilled standard classification criteria for type 1 or type 2 diabetes, and glucose and C-peptide were evaluated using WHO-recommended methods. Donors were excluded if they had other autoimmune diseases or infections within the previous four weeks. A roughly 9.1-milliliter sample of peripheral blood was drawn from every participant. LymphoPrep density separation was used to isolate PBMCs. TCRdb lists the instrument as Illumina MiSeq. For TCRbeta CDR3 amplification, the template was genomic DNA taken from the sorted T cell subsets. The TCRbeta CDR3 region was amplified by multiplex PCR with 30 forward and 13 reverse primers. PCR products were purified with AMPure XP beads, after which indices and adaptors were added in a second roughly 24-cycle PCR. Libraries were gel-purified using the QIAquick Gel Extraction Kit before sequencing. The authors' pipeline ran thus. Paired-end reads were merged using FLASH and were aligned with IgBLAST to IMGT V, D and J germline references. Reads with below 70% alignment identity to germline references were discarded, leaving 8.5 million to 14 million reads study-wide. Following IMGT definitions, CDR3 boundaries, reading frame and productivity were assigned. Highly-expanded clones were defined as clones at or above 1% of reads, and diversity was measured by normalized Shannon entropy. Unpaired two-tailed t-tests were used to test for differences in Shannon entropy between groups. TCRdb's own reprocessing of the public reads used fastp at Q25 and MiXCR and kept productive beta chains. Each CDR3 protein appears once, grouped with its most common genes and DNA. These V and J calls derive from TCRdb rather than the authors' analysis. The sample table holds 280,000 or so distinct CDR3 sequences, of which more than 45% were seen once. The ten largest account for roughly 15% of the sample.

The rearrangement joined TRBV7-8 to TRBJ2-1, and TRBD1 may be the D gene, going by 5 matching bases. The sequence derives from a man between 18 and 29 years old with type 2 diabetes. Sequenced: peripheral blood mononuclear cells (PBMCs). CDR3 loop: CASSIGDNEQFF. The sequenced DNA is TGTGCCAGTAGTATAGGGGACAATGAGCAGTTCTTC.